This entry describes one TCR beta chain. Antigen specificity is unknown. Some clones are missing from TCRdb's copy, which holds only in-frame ones; the method was immunoSEQ multiplex PCR. The data contain about 110,000 clones, 94% of them seen just once; the ten biggest clones take up 2.9%. V was pared by 3 bases and J by 4 bases, with 13 bases between. CDR1 and CDR2 from the germline V gene are ENHRY and SYGVKD. The CDR3 is made up of 15 amino acids. This specimen belongs to a study of T cell responses to AZD1222 COVID-19 vaccine. The study pooled second doses at about 4 or about 12 weeks. Study-level findings and limits: Increases in Spike-specific TCR breadth and depth were seen after two AZD1222 doses. Distributed over spike, vaccine-associated CD4 TCRs predominated at 160-218 and 743-854. Seropositive at baseline were only a handful of AZD1222 recipients.

The rearrangement links TRBV10-3 to TRBJ1-5, with D perhaps matching TRBD1 (5 bases). This sample comprised peripheral blood, obtained 28 days after the second AZD1222 dose. The sequence was obtained from an adult who received the AZD1222 COVID-19 vaccine. CDR3 loop: CAISEEGRANQPQHF. As DNA, the CDR3 is TGTGCCATCAGTGAAGAGGGCAGGGCTAATCAGCCCCAGCATTTT.